The clone carrying this TCR beta chain was counted once. Trimming took 4 bases from V and 4 from J; bases not matched to a gene: 10. Germline V gene sequence: CDR1 LGHNA, CDR2 YNFKEQ. The CDR3 has 16 amino acids. These data originate in a study of blood T cell repertoires in COVID-19. Overall study: Collection of acute and convalescent COVID-19 samples took place in the United States, Italy and Spain. T cells, B-cell-depleted T cells, or PBMCs supplied cDNA or gDNA.

Per the original methods: Quantification of nucleated cells was approximated via reference gene primer amplification. Only in-frame clones appear in the TCRdb table, and some are missing; sequencing was by immunoSEQ multiplex PCR. V, J and clone size are those of that table, while D and trimming were read from the DNA. The sample yields some 96,000 clones, 86% seen once. This clonotype originated in a man at least 80 years old with acute or convalescent COVID-19. The sequenced material came from peripheral blood. The rearrangement links TRBV4-2 to TRBJ2-1; 7 bases are a match to TRBD2. CDR3 amino acids: CASSPINGGGYNEQFF. In DNA, the CDR3 is TGTGCCAGCAGCCCTATAAATGGCGGGGGATACAATGAGCAGTTCTTC.